The 5 T cell receptor beta chains given below trace back to one sample, sequenced in a study of cytomegalovirus exposure and HLA in healthy donors. It was with 60 Vbeta and 13 Jbeta primers that the PCR ran. Here immunoSEQ multiplex PCR was the method, and the copy in TCRdb shows in-frame clones only, minus some. This table has 150,000 to 200,000 clones, roughly 83% appearing once. Sequenced input: PBMCs. These receptors were obtained from a male donor in good health and CMV-seropositive.

The V gene is TRBV6-1, the J gene TRBJ2-5; weak D call: TRBD2 (5 bases). The J call may be faulty, since TRBJ2-7 better matches the DNA end. Germline V lookup: CDR1 MNHNS, CDR2 SASEGT. The CDR3 totals 18 residues. The CDR3, as DNA: TGTGCCAGCAGTGAAGCCGGGCTCGGGGTCCCCCTCTCCTACGAGCAGTACTTC. As protein: CASSEAGLGVPLSYEQYF.

Concerning this clone: Other DNA sequences in this sample translate to the same CDR3. The chain has TRBV7-9 and TRBJ1-1, with no clear D. V lost 1 base and J 5 bases, leaving 8 bases between the germline ends. Germline V CDR1 and CDR2: SEHNR, FQNEAQ (reference sequence). This CDR3 comprises 13 residues. The CDR3: CASSLGGGTEAFF. As DNA, the CDR3 is TGTGCCAGCAGCTTAGGCGGCGGGACTGAAGCTTTCTTT.

The J gene is TRBJ2-1, the V gene TRBV21-1; the DNA was not used to check the table's D call, TRBD2. TRBV21-1 is a pseudogene segment. This CDR3 contains 15 residues. In DNA, the CDR3 is TGTGCCAGCAGCCTATCTAACCAGAGAGGGAAAGAGCAGTTCTTC. Residues: CASSLSNQRGKEQFF.

V gene TRBV6-5 combines with J gene TRBJ2-5, with 8 bases lining up with TRBD2. Trimming cost V 6 bases and J 3 bases; bases outside gene matches: 3. Germline V lookup: CDR1 MNHEY, CDR2 SVGAGI. The CDR3 sequence is 13 residues long. The CDR3 DNA follows: TGTGCCAGCAGACGAGCGGGGGAAGAGACCCAGTACTTC. Encoded protein: CASRRAGEETQYF.

This clone came up once. CDR3 sequence (DNA): TGCGCCAGCAGGGGACAGAGCAACACCGGGGAGCTGTTTTTT. Translation gives CASRGQSNTGELFF. The chain recombines TRBV5-1 with TRBJ2-2, with 7 positions matching TRBD1. The V segment lost 5 bases and the J segment 2 bases; nucleotides outside the gene matches: 3. The CDR3 is 14 amino acids. Germline V gives CDR1 SGHRS, CDR2 YFSETQ.